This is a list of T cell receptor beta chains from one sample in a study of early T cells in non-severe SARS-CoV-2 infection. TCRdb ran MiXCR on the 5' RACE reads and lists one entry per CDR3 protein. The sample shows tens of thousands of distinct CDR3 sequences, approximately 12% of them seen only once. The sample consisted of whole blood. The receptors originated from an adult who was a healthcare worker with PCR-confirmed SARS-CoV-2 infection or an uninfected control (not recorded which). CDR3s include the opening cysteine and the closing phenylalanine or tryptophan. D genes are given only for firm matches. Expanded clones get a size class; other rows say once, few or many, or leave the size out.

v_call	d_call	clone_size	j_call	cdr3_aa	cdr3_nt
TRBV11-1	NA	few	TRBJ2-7	CASSLRQSSSYEQYF	TGTGCCAGCAGCTTGCGACAAAGCAGCTCCTACGAGCAGTACTTC
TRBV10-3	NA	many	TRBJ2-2	CAIGPRQNTGELFF	TGTGCCATCGGTCCACGACAGAACACCGGGGAGCTGTTTTTT
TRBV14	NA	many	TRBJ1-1	CASSQVSSGTEAFF	TGTGCCAGCAGCCAAGTGAGCAGCGGGACTGAAGCTTTCTTT
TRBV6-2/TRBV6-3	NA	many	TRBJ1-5	CASREITSNQPQHF	TGTGCCAGCAGGGAAATTACAAGCAATCAGCCCCAGCATTTT
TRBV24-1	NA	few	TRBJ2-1	CASDRSISRVYNEQFF	TGTGCCTCGGACCGTAGTATATCCAGGGTCTACAATGAGCAGTTCTTC
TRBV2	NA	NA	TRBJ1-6	CASTGTGNSPLHF	TGTGCCAGCACGGGTACTGGGAATTCACCCCTCCACTTT
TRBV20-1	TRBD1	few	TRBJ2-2	CSAEEPGGAGGELFF	TGCAGTGCAGAGGAGCCAGGGGGCGCGGGCGGGGAGCTGTTTTTT
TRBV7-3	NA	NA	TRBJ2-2	CASSTVPNTGELFF	TGTGCCAGCAGCACGGTTCCGAACACCGGGGAGCTGTTTTTT
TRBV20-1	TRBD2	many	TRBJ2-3	CSPFSGLTDTQYF	TGCAGTCCCTTTAGCGGGTTGACAGATACGCAGTATTTT
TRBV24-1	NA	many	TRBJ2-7	CATSDNLQNQYF	TGTGCCACCAGTGATAACCTGCAGAATCAGTACTTC
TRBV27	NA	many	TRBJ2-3	CASSLSSTDTQYF	TGTGCCAGCAGTTTGTCGAGCACAGATACGCAGTATTTT
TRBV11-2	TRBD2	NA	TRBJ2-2	CASSLSLAGTGELFF	TGTGCCAGCAGCTTAAGCCTAGCGGGCACCGGGGAGCTGTTTTTT